This is a list of T cell receptor beta chains from one sample in a study of spatial heterogeneity in lung cancer. TCRdb re-called the 5' RACE reads with MiXCR, one entry per CDR3 protein. The sample consists of roughly 82,000 distinct CDR3 sequences, roughly 12% of them appearing once. Source: PBMCs, taken at surgery. The receptors were sampled from a male donor with early-stage non-small cell lung cancer. CDR3s include the opening cysteine and the closing phenylalanine or tryptophan. The D gene is left open where the match is weak. Rows give clone size only sometimes, using once, few, many, or a class for an expanded clone.

CDR3aa: CSVIETNYGYTF; CDR3nt: TGCAGCGTTATAGAAACTAACTATGGCTACACCTTC; len: 12; v_gene: TRBV29-1; d_gene: .; abundance: many; j_gene: TRBJ1-2
CDR3aa: CASSQQGESAGANVLTF; CDR3nt: TGTGCCAGCAGTCAACAGGGGGAGTCAGCTGGGGCCAACGTCCTGACTTTC; len: 17; v_gene: TRBV7-9; d_gene: TRBD1; abundance: .; j_gene: TRBJ2-6
CDR3aa: CAWSPGLAGENEQYF; CDR3nt: TGTGCCTGGAGCCCCGGACTAGCGGGGGAGAACGAGCAGTACTTC; len: 15; v_gene: TRBV30; d_gene: TRBD2; abundance: few; j_gene: TRBJ2-7
CDR3aa: CAWTMEGARTEAFF; CDR3nt: TGTGCCTGGACCATGGAGGGGGCGAGGACTGAAGCTTTCTTT; len: 14; v_gene: TRBV30; d_gene: TRBD1; abundance: many; j_gene: TRBJ1-1
CDR3aa: CASLEEGVTTEAFF; CDR3nt: TGTGCCAGTCTGGAGGAAGGGGTTACGACTGAAGCTTTCTTT; len: 14; v_gene: TRBV2; d_gene: .; abundance: .; j_gene: TRBJ1-1
CDR3aa: CASSFWGSLDRNEQFF; CDR3nt: TGTGCCAGCAGCTTTTGGGGGAGTCTAGACCGCAATGAGCAGTTCTTC; len: 16; v_gene: TRBV5-6; d_gene: .; abundance: .; j_gene: TRBJ2-1
CDR3aa: CASSLGQGGPEKLFF; CDR3nt: TGTGCCAGCAGTTTAGGACAGGGCGGTCCTGAAAAACTGTTTTTT; len: 15; v_gene: TRBV11-2; d_gene: TRBD1; abundance: .; j_gene: TRBJ1-4
CDR3aa: CASSLRPENTGELFF; CDR3nt: TGTGCCAGCAGTTTAAGACCCGAGAACACCGGGGAGCTGTTTTTT; len: 15; v_gene: TRBV12-3/TRBV12-4; d_gene: .; abundance: .; j_gene: TRBJ2-2
CDR3aa: CASSPSYLDEQYF; CDR3nt: TGTGCCAGCAGCCCCTCTTATTTAGACGAGCAGTACTTC; len: 13; v_gene: TRBV6-1; d_gene: .; abundance: few; j_gene: TRBJ2-7
CDR3aa: CSVSGWPGVTDTQYF; CDR3nt: TGCAGCGTTTCAGGGTGGCCAGGGGTAACAGATACGCAGTATTTT; len: 15; v_gene: TRBV29-1; d_gene: .; abundance: many; j_gene: TRBJ2-3
CDR3aa: CSVEDSLVDEQFF; CDR3nt: TGCAGCGTTGAAGATTCACTAGTCGATGAGCAGTTCTTC; len: 13; v_gene: TRBV29-1; d_gene: .; abundance: .; j_gene: TRBJ2-1
CDR3aa: CASSPRLAGAGANVLTF; CDR3nt: TGCGCCAGCAGCCCCCGACTAGCGGGAGCTGGGGCCAACGTCCTGACTTTC; len: 17; v_gene: TRBV5-1; d_gene: TRBD2; abundance: many; j_gene: TRBJ2-6
CDR3aa: CATKGLGNTEAFF; CDR3nt: TGTGCCACCAAAGGGTTAGGGAACACTGAAGCTTTCTTT; len: 13; v_gene: TRBV24-1; d_gene: .; abundance: many; j_gene: TRBJ1-1
CDR3aa: CASSLGLGRNTGELFF; CDR3nt: TGCGCCAGCAGCTTGGGTTTAGGTCGGAACACCGGGGAGCTGTTTTTT; len: 16; v_gene: TRBV5-1; d_gene: .; abundance: many; j_gene: TRBJ2-2
CDR3aa: CASSRVPSNYGYTF; CDR3nt: TGTGCCAGCAGCCGGGTCCCCTCCAACTATGGCTACACCTTC; len: 14; v_gene: TRBV27; d_gene: .; abundance: .; j_gene: TRBJ1-2
CDR3aa: CASSVLDAVRGYTF; CDR3nt: TGTGCCAGCAGTGTGTTGGACGCAGTTCGGGGCTACACCTTC; len: 14; v_gene: TRBV6-1; d_gene: .; abundance: .; j_gene: TRBJ1-2
CDR3aa: CSARDRGTLESEQFF; CDR3nt: TGCAGTGCTAGAGATAGGGGGACATTGGAAAGTGAGCAGTTCTTC; len: 15; v_gene: TRBV20-1; d_gene: .; abundance: .; j_gene: TRBJ2-1
CDR3aa: CSVEDLPTQNEQFF; CDR3nt: TGCAGCGTTGAAGATCTCCCAACGCAAAATGAGCAGTTCTTC; len: 14; v_gene: TRBV29-1; d_gene: .; abundance: .; j_gene: TRBJ2-1
CDR3aa: CASSLGGLSNQPQHF; CDR3nt: TGTGCCAGCAGCTTGGGGGGGTTGAGCAATCAGCCCCAGCATTTT; len: 15; v_gene: TRBV5-6; d_gene: .; abundance: many; j_gene: TRBJ1-5
CDR3aa: CASSLARGDVAYF; CDR3nt: TGTGCCAGCAGCTTGGCCCGGGGGGACGTGGCGTACTTC; len: 13; v_gene: TRBV5-6; d_gene: TRBD2; abundance: once; j_gene: TRBJ2-4
CDR3aa: CSVETPAWRPGSNQPQHF; CDR3nt: TGCAGCGTTGAAACCCCCGCCTGGCGGCCGGGAAGCAATCAGCCCCAGCATTTT; len: 18; v_gene: TRBV29-1; d_gene: .; abundance: .; j_gene: TRBJ1-5
CDR3aa: CASRGTVPSAQYF; CDR3nt: TGTGCCTCCAGGGGGACAGTCCCCTCGGCCCAGTACTTC; len: 13; v_gene: TRBV30; d_gene: TRBD1; abundance: many; j_gene: TRBJ2-5
CDR3aa: CARSRSGANVLTF; CDR3nt: TGTGCCAGAAGCCGGTCTGGGGCCAACGTCCTGACTTTC; len: 13; v_gene: TRBV12-3/TRBV12-4; d_gene: .; abundance: .; j_gene: TRBJ2-6
CDR3aa: CSVEVKVLGLAGRVNEQFF; CDR3nt: TGCAGCGTTGAAGTGAAGGTCCTCGGACTAGCGGGAAGGGTAAATGAGCAGTTCTTC; len: 19; v_gene: TRBV29-1; d_gene: TRBD2; abundance: few; j_gene: TRBJ2-1
CDR3aa: CASSLAAGKNIQYF; CDR3nt: TGTGCCAGCAGCTTGGCGGCAGGGAAAAACATTCAGTACTTC; len: 14; v_gene: TRBV5-6; d_gene: .; abundance: few; j_gene: TRBJ2-4
CDR3aa: CATTLGPYNEQFF; CDR3nt: TGTGCCACGACCCTTGGGCCCTACAATGAGCAGTTCTTC; len: 13; v_gene: TRBV19; d_gene: .; abundance: .; j_gene: TRBJ2-1
CDR3aa: CSASTRGGEKLFF; CDR3nt: TGCAGCGCGTCTACGAGGGGTGGAGAAAAACTGTTTTTT; len: 13; v_gene: TRBV29-1; d_gene: .; abundance: many; j_gene: TRBJ1-4
CDR3aa: CASSLAPPIREGVPEQYF; CDR3nt: TGTGCCAGCAGCTTAGCCCCTCCTATCAGGGAGGGCGTACCCGAGCAGTACTTC; len: 18; v_gene: TRBV13; d_gene: TRBD2; abundance: few; j_gene: TRBJ2-7
CDR3aa: CASSPWTGEQYF; CDR3nt: TGTGCCAGCAGCCCCTGGACAGGAGAGCAGTACTTC; len: 12; v_gene: TRBV3-1; d_gene: TRBD1; abundance: few; j_gene: TRBJ2-7
CDR3aa: CASSPRPGATGELFF; CDR3nt: TGTGCCAGCAGCCCCCGACCGGGGGCGACCGGGGAGCTGTTTTTT; len: 15; v_gene: TRBV3-1; d_gene: .; abundance: many; j_gene: TRBJ2-2
CDR3aa: CSVGGGEETQYF; CDR3nt: TGCAGCGTCGGGGGAGGGGAGGAGACCCAGTACTTC; len: 12; v_gene: TRBV29-1; d_gene: TRBD2; abundance: .; j_gene: TRBJ2-5
CDR3aa: CSAWEGGASSYNEQFF; CDR3nt: TGCAGTGCTTGGGAGGGGGGCGCGAGCTCCTACAATGAGCAGTTCTTC; len: 16; v_gene: TRBV20-1; d_gene: .; abundance: few; j_gene: TRBJ2-1
CDR3aa: CASSLVGGELDEQYF; CDR3nt: TGCGCCAGCAGCCTGGTCGGGGGGGAACTCGACGAGCAGTACTTC; len: 15; v_gene: TRBV5-1; d_gene: TRBD2; abundance: .; j_gene: TRBJ2-7
CDR3aa: CASSYRQNTEAFF; CDR3nt: TGTGCCAGCAGTTACCGACAGAACACTGAAGCTTTCTTT; len: 13; v_gene: TRBV7-8; d_gene: .; abundance: .; j_gene: TRBJ1-1
CDR3aa: CASSRYLGDEQFF; CDR3nt: TGTGCCAGCAGCCGTTACCTAGGGGATGAGCAGTTCTTC; len: 13; v_gene: TRBV7-8; d_gene: .; abundance: many; j_gene: TRBJ2-1
CDR3aa: CATSGNTGELFF; CDR3nt: TGTGCCACCTCGGGGAACACCGGGGAGCTGTTTTTT; len: 12; v_gene: TRBV24-1; d_gene: .; abundance: few; j_gene: TRBJ2-2
CDR3aa: CSVRSGSYGYTF; CDR3nt: TGCAGCGTTCGTTCCGGGAGCTATGGCTACACCTTC; len: 12; v_gene: TRBV29-1; d_gene: .; abundance: many; j_gene: TRBJ1-2
CDR3aa: CASSQVMTGGHTEAFF; CDR3nt: TGTGCCAGCAGCCAAGTCATGACAGGGGGCCACACTGAAGCTTTCTTT; len: 16; v_gene: TRBV3-1; d_gene: TRBD1; abundance: many; j_gene: TRBJ1-1
CDR3aa: CATSEWTGFSTDTQYF; CDR3nt: TGTGCCACCAGTGAATGGACAGGATTCTCCACAGATACGCAGTATTTT; len: 16; v_gene: TRBV24-1; d_gene: TRBD1; abundance: few; j_gene: TRBJ2-3
CDR3aa: CASSFYSTNEKLFF; CDR3nt: TGTGCCAGCAGCTTTTACAGCACTAATGAAAAACTGTTTTTT; len: 14; v_gene: TRBV11-2; d_gene: .; abundance: .; j_gene: TRBJ1-4
CDR3aa: CASSEVKGEKLFF; CDR3nt: TGTGCCAGCAGTGAGGTCAAGGGGGAAAAACTGTTTTTT; len: 13; v_gene: TRBV6-1; d_gene: .; abundance: .; j_gene: TRBJ1-4
CDR3aa: CASSFPQARNTGELFF; CDR3nt: TGCGCCAGCAGCTTCCCCCAGGCTCGGAACACCGGGGAGCTGTTTTTT; len: 16; v_gene: TRBV5-1; d_gene: .; abundance: many; j_gene: TRBJ2-2
CDR3aa: CASSQGQVNTEAFF; CDR3nt: TGTGCCAGTAGCCAAGGACAGGTGAACACTGAAGCTTTCTTT; len: 14; v_gene: TRBV19; d_gene: TRBD1; abundance: .; j_gene: TRBJ1-1
CDR3aa: CSVGYGGDYPYQETQYF; CDR3nt: TGCAGCGTTGGCTACGGAGGTGATTATCCGTACCAAGAGACCCAGTACTTC; len: 17; v_gene: TRBV29-1; d_gene: .; abundance: .; j_gene: TRBJ2-5
CDR3aa: CSALNTEAFF; CDR3nt: TGCAGCGCCCTGAACACTGAAGCTTTCTTT; len: 10; v_gene: TRBV29-1; d_gene: .; abundance: many; j_gene: TRBJ1-1
CDR3aa: CASSIGGGNEAFF; CDR3nt: TGTGCCAGTAGTATAGGAGGGGGAAATGAAGCTTTCTTT; len: 13; v_gene: TRBV19; d_gene: .; abundance: many; j_gene: TRBJ1-1
CDR3aa: CASSIGANTEAFF; CDR3nt: TGTGCCAGTAGTATAGGGGCCAACACTGAAGCTTTCTTT; len: 13; v_gene: TRBV19; d_gene: .; abundance: few; j_gene: TRBJ1-1
CDR3aa: CASGGGSNYYNEQFF; CDR3nt: TGTGCTAGTGGTGGGGGATCGAACTATTACAATGAGCAGTTCTTC; len: 15; v_gene: TRBV12-5; d_gene: .; abundance: .; j_gene: TRBJ2-1